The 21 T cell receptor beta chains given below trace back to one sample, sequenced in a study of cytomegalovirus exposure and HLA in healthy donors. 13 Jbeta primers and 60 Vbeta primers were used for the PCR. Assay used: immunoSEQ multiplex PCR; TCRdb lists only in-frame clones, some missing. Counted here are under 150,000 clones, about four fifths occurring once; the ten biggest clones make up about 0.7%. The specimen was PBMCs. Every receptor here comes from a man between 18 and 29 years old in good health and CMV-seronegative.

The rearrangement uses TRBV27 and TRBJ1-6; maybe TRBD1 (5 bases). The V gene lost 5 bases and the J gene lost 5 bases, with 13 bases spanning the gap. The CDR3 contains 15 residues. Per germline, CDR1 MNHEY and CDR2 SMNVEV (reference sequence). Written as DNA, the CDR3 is TGTGCCAGCAGTCCGCAGGGTAGTCATAATTCACCCCTCCACTTT. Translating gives CASSPQGSHNSPLHF.

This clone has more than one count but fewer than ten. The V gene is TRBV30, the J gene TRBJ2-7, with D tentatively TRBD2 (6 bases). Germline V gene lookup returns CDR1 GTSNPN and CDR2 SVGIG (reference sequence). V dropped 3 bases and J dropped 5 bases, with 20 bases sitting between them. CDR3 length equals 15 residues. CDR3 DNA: TGTGCCTGGAGCCCTGGGACTCCGGCATCCGACGAGCAGTACTTC. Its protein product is CAWSPGTPASDEQYF.

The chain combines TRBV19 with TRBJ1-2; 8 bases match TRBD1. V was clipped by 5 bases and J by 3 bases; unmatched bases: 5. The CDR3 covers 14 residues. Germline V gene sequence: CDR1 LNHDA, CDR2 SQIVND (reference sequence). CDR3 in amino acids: CASSEIQGDYGYTF. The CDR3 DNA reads TGTGCCAGTAGTGAAATACAGGGGGACTATGGCTACACCTTC.

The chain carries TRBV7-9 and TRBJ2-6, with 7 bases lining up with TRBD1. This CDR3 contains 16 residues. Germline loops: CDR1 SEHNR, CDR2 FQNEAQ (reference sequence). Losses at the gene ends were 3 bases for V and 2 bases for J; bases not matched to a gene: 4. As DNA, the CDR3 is TGTGCCAGCAGCTTCATAGACAGGGCTGGGGCCAACGTCCTGACTTTC. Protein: CASSFIDRAGANVLTF.

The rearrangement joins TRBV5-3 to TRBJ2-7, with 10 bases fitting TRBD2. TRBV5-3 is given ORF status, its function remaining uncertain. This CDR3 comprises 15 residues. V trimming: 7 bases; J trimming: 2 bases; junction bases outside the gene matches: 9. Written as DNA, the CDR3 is TGTGCCAGAGGGCAGGGGACTAGCGAAACCTACGAGCAGTACTTC. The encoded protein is CARGQGTSETYEQYF.

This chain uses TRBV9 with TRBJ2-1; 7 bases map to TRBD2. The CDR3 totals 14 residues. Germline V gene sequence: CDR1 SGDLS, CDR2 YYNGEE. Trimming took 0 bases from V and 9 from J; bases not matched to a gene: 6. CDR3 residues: CASSVAGRVGEQFF. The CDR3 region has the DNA TGTGCCAGCAGCGTAGCGGGGAGGGTCGGTGAGCAGTTCTTC.

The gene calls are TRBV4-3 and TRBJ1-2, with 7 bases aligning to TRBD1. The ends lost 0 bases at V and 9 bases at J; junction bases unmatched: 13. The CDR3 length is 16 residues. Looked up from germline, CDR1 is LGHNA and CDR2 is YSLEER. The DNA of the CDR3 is TGCGCCAGCAGCCAAGAGGCGCAGGGGGAAGTTTTTAGCTACACCTTC. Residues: CASSQEAQGEVFSYTF.

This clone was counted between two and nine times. The CDR3 reads CASSVRTGGLDSLHF. CDR3 nucleotide sequence: TGTGCCAGCAGCGTACGGACAGGGGGCTTGGATTCCCTCCACTTT. J is TRBJ1-6 and V is TRBV9; the match to TRBD1 covers 11 bases. Per the germline V gene, CDR1 is SGDLS and CDR2 is YYNGEE. V was pared by 1 base and J by 14 bases, with 8 bases of the junction left unmatched. There are 15 residues in the CDR3.

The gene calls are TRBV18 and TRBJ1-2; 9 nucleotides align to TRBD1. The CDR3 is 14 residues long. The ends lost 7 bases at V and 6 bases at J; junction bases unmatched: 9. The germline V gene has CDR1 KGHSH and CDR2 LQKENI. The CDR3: CASYLTGTGHGYTF. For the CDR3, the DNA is TGTGCCAGCTATCTTACCGGGACAGGGCATGGCTACACCTTC.

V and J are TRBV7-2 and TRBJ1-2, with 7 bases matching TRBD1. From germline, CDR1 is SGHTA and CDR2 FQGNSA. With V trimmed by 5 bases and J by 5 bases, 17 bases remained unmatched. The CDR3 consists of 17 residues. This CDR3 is CASSPRESGGFRYGYTF. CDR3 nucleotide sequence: TGTGCCAGCAGCCCCAGAGAGTCAGGGGGGTTTCGATATGGCTACACCTTC.

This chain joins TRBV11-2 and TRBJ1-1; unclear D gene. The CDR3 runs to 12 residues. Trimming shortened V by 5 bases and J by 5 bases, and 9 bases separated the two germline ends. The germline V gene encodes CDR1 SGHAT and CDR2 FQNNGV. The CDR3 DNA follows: TGTGCCAGCAGCCCTCGGGGTACTGAAGCTTTCTTT. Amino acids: CASSPRGTEAFF.

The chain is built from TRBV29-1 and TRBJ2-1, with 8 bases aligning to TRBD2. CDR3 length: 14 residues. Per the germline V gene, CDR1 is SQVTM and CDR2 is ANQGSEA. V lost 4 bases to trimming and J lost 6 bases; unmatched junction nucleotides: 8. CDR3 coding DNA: TGCAGCGTTGGAAAAGCGGGGGTCTTCAATGAGCAGTTCTTC. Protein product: CSVGKAGVFNEQFF.

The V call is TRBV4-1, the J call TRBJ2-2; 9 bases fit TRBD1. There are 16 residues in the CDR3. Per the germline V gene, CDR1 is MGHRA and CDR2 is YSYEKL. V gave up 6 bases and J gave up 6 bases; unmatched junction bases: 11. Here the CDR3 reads CASRDPPGQGAGELFF. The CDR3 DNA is TGCGCCAGCAGGGACCCCCCGGGACAGGGAGCCGGGGAGCTGTTTTTT.

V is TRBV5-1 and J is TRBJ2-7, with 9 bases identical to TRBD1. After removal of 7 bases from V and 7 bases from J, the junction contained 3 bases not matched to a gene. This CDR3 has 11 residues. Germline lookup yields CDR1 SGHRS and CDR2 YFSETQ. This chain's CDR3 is CASGQGNEQYF. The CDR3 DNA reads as TGCGCCAGCGGACAGGGGAATGAGCAGTACTTC.

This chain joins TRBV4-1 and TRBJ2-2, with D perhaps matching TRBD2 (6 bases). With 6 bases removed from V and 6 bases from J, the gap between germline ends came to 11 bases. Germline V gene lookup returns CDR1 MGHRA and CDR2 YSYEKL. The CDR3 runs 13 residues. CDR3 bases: TGCGCCAGCAGATCACTAGCAGCCGGGGAGCTGTTTTTT. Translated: CASRSLAAGELFF.

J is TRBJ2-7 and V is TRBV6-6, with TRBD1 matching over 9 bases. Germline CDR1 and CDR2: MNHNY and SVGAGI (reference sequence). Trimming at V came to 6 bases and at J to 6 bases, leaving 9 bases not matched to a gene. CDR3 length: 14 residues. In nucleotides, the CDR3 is TGTGCCAGCAGGCCGACAGGGGGTGGGGGCGAGCAGTACTTC. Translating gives CASRPTGGGGEQYF.

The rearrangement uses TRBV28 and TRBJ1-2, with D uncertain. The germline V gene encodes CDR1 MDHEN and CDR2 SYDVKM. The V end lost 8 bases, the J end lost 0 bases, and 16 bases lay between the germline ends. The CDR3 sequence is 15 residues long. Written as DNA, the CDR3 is TGTGCCAGCCGAGCTTTGCGGAGGGCTAACTATGGCTACACCTTC. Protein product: CASRALRRANYGYTF.

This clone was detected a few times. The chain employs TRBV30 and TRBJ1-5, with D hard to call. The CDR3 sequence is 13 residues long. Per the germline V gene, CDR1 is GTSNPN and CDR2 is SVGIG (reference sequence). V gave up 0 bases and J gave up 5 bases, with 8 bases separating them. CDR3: CAWSVGRDQPQHF. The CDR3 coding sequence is TGTGCCTGGAGTGTTGGTAGAGATCAGCCCCAGCATTTT.

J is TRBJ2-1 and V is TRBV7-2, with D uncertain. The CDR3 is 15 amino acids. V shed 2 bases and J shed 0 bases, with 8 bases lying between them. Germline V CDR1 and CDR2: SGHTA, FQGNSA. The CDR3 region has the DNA TGTGCCAGCAGCTTAAGTATGAGCTCCTACAATGAGCAGTTCTTC. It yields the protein CASSLSMSSYNEQFF.

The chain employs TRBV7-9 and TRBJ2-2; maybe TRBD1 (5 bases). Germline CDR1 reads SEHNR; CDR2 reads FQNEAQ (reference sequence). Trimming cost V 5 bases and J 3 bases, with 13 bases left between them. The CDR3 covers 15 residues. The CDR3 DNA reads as TGTGCCAGCAGCCCCAGGGTTCTGGACACCGGGGAGCTGTTTTTT. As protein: CASSPRVLDTGELFF.

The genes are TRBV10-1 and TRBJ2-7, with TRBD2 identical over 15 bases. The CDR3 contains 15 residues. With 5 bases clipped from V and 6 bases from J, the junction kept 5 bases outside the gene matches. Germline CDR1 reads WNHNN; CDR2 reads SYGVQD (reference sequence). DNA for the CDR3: TGCGCCAGCAGTAACGGACTAGCGGGGGGGGGCGAGCAGTACTTC. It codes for CASSNGLAGGGEQYF.